The TCR beta chain described here comes from a study of tumor-infiltrating lymphocytes in localized non-small cell lung cancer. Regarding the study as a whole: Different pieces of the same tissue were used for each assay.

Some clones are missing from TCRdb's copy, which holds only in-frame ones; the method was immunoSEQ multiplex PCR. The data hold 13,000 or so clones, with around 79% observed a single time. This clone was counted once. Its specificity is unknown. This CDR3 region has 15 residues. The V end lost 0 bases, the J end lost 0 bases, and 8 bases lay between the germline ends. Germline CDR1 is MNHNY and CDR2 is SVGAGI (reference sequence). This chain uses TRBV6-6 with TRBJ1-1; D may be TRBD1 (5 bases). The sequenced sample consisted of lung tumor tissue. The receptor comes from a human donor with non-small cell lung cancer. This CDR3 reads CASSYSGTVNTEAFF. In nucleotides, the CDR3 is TGTGCCAGCAGTTACTCGGGGACGGTGAACACTGAAGCTTTCTTT.